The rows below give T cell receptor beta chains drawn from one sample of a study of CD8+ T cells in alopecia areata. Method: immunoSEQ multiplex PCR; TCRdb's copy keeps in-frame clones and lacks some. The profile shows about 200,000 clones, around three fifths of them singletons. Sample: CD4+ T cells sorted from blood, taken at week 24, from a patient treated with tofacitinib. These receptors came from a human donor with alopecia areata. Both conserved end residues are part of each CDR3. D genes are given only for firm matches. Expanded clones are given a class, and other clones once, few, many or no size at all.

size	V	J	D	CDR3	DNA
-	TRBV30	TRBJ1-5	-	CAWSVGQNSNQPQHF	TGTGCCTGGAGTGTCGGACAGAATAGCAATCAGCCCCAGCATTTT
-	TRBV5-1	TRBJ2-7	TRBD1	CASSLGQGSYYEQYF	TGCGCCAGCAGCTTAGGACAGGGGTCTTACTACGAGCAGTACTTC
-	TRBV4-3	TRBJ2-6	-	CASSQQSQGTGANVLTF	TGCGCCAGCAGCCAACAATCTCAGGGCACTGGGGCCAACGTCCTGACTTTC
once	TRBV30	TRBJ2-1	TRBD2	CAWSDQDGGEFF	TGTGCCTGGAGCGACCAGGATGGGGGGGAGTTCTTC
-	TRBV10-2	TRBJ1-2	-	CASSERTYGYTF	TGCGCCAGCAGTGAACGGACCTATGGCTACACCTTC
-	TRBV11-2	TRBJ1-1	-	CASSFQGVNGEAFF	TGTGCCAGCAGCTTCCAGGGTGTGAATGGTGAAGCTTTCTTT
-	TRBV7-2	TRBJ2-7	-	CASSLDFSEQYF	TGTGCCAGCAGCTTAGATTTCAGCGAGCAGTACTTC
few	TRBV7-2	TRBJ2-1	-	CASSLDAIVEQFF	TGTGCCAGCAGCCTGGACGCGATAGTTGAGCAGTTCTTC
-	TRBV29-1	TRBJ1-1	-	CSVEEYEAFF	TGCAGCGTTGAAGAGTATGAAGCTTTCTTT
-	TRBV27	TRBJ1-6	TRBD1	CASRRDSSNSPLHF	TGTGCCAGCAGAAGGGACAGTTCTAATTCACCCCTCCACTTT
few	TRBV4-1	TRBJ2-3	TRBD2	CASSQGVASGGDTQYF	TGCGCCAGCAGCCAAGGGGTGGCTAGCGGGGGAGATACGCAGTATTTT
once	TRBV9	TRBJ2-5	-	CASSAGSGINQETQYF	TGTGCCAGCAGCGCGGGTAGCGGAATAAACCAAGAGACCCAGTACTTC
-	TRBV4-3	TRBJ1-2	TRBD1	CASSPLLYHRGKDYGYTF	TGCGCCAGCAGCCCCCTTCTTTATCACAGGGGGAAGGACTATGGCTACACCTTC
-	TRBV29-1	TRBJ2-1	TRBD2	CSVPSTSGGAYEQFF	TGCAGCGTTCCCTCGACTAGCGGGGGGGCCTATGAGCAGTTCTTC
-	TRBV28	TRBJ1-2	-	CASSSPRGRLTANYGYTF	TGTGCCAGCAGTTCTCCCCGGGGAAGACTGACAGCTAACTATGGCTACACCTTC
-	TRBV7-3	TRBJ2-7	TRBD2	CASSLAGGSSYEQYF	TGTGCCAGCAGTCTAGCGGGGGGCAGCTCCTACGAGCAGTACTTC
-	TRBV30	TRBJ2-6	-	CACYSGANVLTF	TGTGCCTGTTACTCTGGGGCCAACGTCCTGACTTTC
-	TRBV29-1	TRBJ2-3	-	CSAGSTDTQYF	TGCAGCGCCGGAAGCACAGATACGCAGTATTTT
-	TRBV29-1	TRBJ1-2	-	CSVAMGNGYTF	TGCAGCGTTGCTATGGGGAATGGCTACACCTTC
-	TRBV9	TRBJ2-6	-	CASSVGGGPFLHSGANVLTF	TGTGCCAGCAGCGTAGGTGGCGGCCCGTTTCTCCACTCTGGGGCCAACGTCCTGACTTTC